This is a list of T cell receptor beta chains from one sample in a study of blood T cell repertoires in COVID-19. Produced via immunoSEQ multiplex PCR; TCRdb's table is partial and in-frame only. Among a few hundred thousand clones listed, approximately 88% were seen once. Sequenced material: peripheral blood. Receptors originate from a woman aged 70 to 79 with COVID-19, enrolled during active disease. CDR3s include the opening cysteine and the closing phenylalanine or tryptophan. D genes are given only for firm matches. Some rows mark clone size as missing; the rest say once, few, many or name a class of expanded clone.

size,D,V,J,CDR3,DNA
-,-,TRBV18,TRBJ1-6,CASSPDVRGYNSPLHF,TGTGCCAGCTCACCAGATGTCAGGGGCTATAATTCACCCCTCCACTTT
-,TRBD2,TRBV19,TRBJ2-7,CASSMGTSNEQYF,TGTGCCAGTAGTATGGGGACTAGTAACGAGCAGTACTTC
-,TRBD1,TRBV27,TRBJ1-2,CASSRQGAGSYGYTF,TGTGCCAGCAGTAGACAGGGGGCCGGATCGTATGGCTACACCTTC
-,-,TRBV2,TRBJ1-1,CASSENGRGTEAFF,TGTGCCAGCAGTGAAAACGGGAGGGGCACTGAAGCTTTCTTT
once,-,TRBV5-8,TRBJ2-7,CASSFLLPTYEQYF,TGTGCCAGCAGCTTTCTACTACCCACCTACGAGCAGTACTTC
-,TRBD1,TRBV5-4,TRBJ1-2,CASSLRQGARYGYTF,TGTGCCAGCAGCTTGAGGCAGGGGGCGCGTTATGGCTACACCTTC
-,TRBD1,TRBV27,TRBJ1-6,CASSSPGGASYNSPLHF,TGTGCCAGCAGTTCCCCAGGGGGCGCTTCCTATAATTCACCCCTCCACTTT
-,TRBD1,TRBV27,TRBJ1-2,CASKKQGAYGYTF,TGTGCCAGCAAAAAACAGGGGGCGTATGGCTACACCTTC
-,TRBD1,TRBV7-9,TRBJ2-1,CASSSNTGDEQFF,TGTGCCAGCAGCTCCAACACAGGGGATGAGCAGTTCTTC
-,TRBD1,TRBV5-1,TRBJ1-1,CASSATPGGGTEAFF,TGCGCCAGCAGCGCGACGCCAGGGGGCGGCACTGAAGCTTTCTTT
once,TRBD2,TRBV28,TRBJ2-1,CASSLASGRNNEQFF,TGTGCCAGCAGTTTAGCTAGCGGGAGGAACAATGAGCAGTTCTTC
once,-,TRBV19,TRBJ1-5,CASSIEPGGGRPQHF,TGTGCCAGTAGTATAGAACCGGGCGGAGGGCGGCCCCAGCATTTT
once,-,TRBV15,TRBJ1-1,CATSRDGGATEAFF,TGTGCCACCAGCAGAGATGGCGGGGCCACTGAAGCTTTCTTT
-,TRBD1,TRBV19,TRBJ1-4,CASSARDRGYVETNEKLFF,TGTGCCAGTAGTGCCCGGGACAGGGGTTATGTCGAGACTAATGAAAAACTGTTTTTT
-,-,TRBV6-6,TRBJ2-1,CASSTPSTFENEQFF,TGTGCCAGCAGTACCCCTAGCACATTTGAGAATGAGCAGTTCTTC
once,TRBD1,TRBV10-3,TRBJ1-3,CATQTGEHGNTIYF,TGTGCCACCCAGACAGGGGAACATGGAAACACCATATATTTT
-,-,TRBV6-6,TRBJ2-7,CASSYVTGEQYF,TGTGCCAGCAGTTACGTGACGGGTGAGCAGTACTTC
-,TRBD1,TRBV6-5,TRBJ1-2,CASSKTGYGYTF,TGTGCCAGCAGCAAGACAGGGTATGGCTACACCTTC
few,TRBD1,TRBV19,TRBJ1-6,CASSIALGQGNSPLHF,TGTGCCAGTAGTATAGCCCTGGGACAGGGTAATTCACCCCTCCACTTT
once,-,TRBV28,TRBJ2-7,CASSLFATASYEQYF,TGTGCCAGCAGTTTATTCGCGACAGCTTCCTACGAGCAGTACTTC
-,-,TRBV5-1,TRBJ2-2,CASSSALGRTNTGELFF,TGCGCCAGCAGCTCCGCCCTTGGGAGAACGAACACCGGGGAGCTGTTTTTT
-,-,TRBV5-6,TRBJ1-1,CASSLVHINTEAFF,TGTGCCAGCAGCTTGGTACACATTAACACTGAAGCTTTCTTT
-,TRBD1,TRBV28,TRBJ1-2,CASSTAAWDREFTF,TGTGCCAGCAGCACGGCCGCCTGGGACAGGGAATTCACCTTC
once,TRBD2,TRBV3-1/TRBV3-2,TRBJ2-7,CASSQGSVAGVYEQYF,TGTGCCAGCAGCCAAGGGTCGGTAGCGGGAGTCTACGAGCAGTACTTC
-,TRBD1,TRBV19,TRBJ1-3,CASTLDRGSGNTIYF,TGTGCCAGTACCCTCGACAGGGGCTCTGGAAACACCATATATTTT
-,-,TRBV15,TRBJ2-7,CATSRNTGSYEQYF,TGTGCCACCAGCAGGAACACAGGGTCCTACGAGCAGTACTTC
-,TRBD1,TRBV6-5,TRBJ1-1,CASTPPGQGDTEAFF,TGTGCCAGCACCCCCCCGGGACAGGGTGACACTGAAGCTTTCTTT
-,-,TRBV10-3,TRBJ1-3,CAISQQGNTIYF,TGTGCCATCAGCCAACAGGGAAACACCATATATTTT
few,TRBD2,TRBV10-3,TRBJ2-5,CAISESRLAGGNQETQYF,TGTGCCATCAGTGAGTCCAGACTAGCGGGAGGCAACCAAGAGACCCAGTACTTC
-,-,TRBV24-1,TRBJ1-1,CATSDRIDTEAFF,TGTGCCACCAGTGACAGGATCGACACTGAAGCTTTCTTT
-,-,TRBV1,TRBJ2-3,CTSSRPKIVREADTQYF,TGCACCAGCAGCCGACCTAAGATAGTCAGGGAGGCAGATACGCAGTATTTT
-,TRBD2,TRBV18,TRBJ2-2,CASSLRTSGDTGELFF,TGTGCCAGCTCCCTCAGGACTAGCGGGGATACCGGGGAGCTGTTTTTT
-,TRBD2,TRBV9,TRBJ2-2,CASSVGTAGGGSTGELFF,TGTGCCAGCAGCGTTGGGACGGCGGGAGGGGGTTCCACCGGGGAGCTGTTTTTT
once,TRBD1,TRBV11-2,TRBJ2-1,CASSLVGQGLGEQFF,TGTGCCAGCAGCTTAGTTGGACAGGGTCTGGGGGAGCAGTTCTTC